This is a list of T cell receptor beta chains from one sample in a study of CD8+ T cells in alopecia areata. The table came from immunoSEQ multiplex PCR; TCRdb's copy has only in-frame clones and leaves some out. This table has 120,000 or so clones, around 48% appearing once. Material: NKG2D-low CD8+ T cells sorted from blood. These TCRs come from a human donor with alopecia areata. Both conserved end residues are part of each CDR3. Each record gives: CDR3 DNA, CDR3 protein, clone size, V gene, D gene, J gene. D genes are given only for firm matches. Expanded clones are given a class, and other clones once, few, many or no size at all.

TGTGCCAGCAGTGAACTCCCCCGCACAGATACGCAGTATTTT CASSELPRTDTQYF NA TRBV6-4 NA TRBJ2-3
TGTGCCAGCAGCTCCGAAGTTTTAGGGAGTGAGCAGTTCTTC CASSSEVLGSEQFF NA TRBV11-2 NA TRBJ2-1
TGTGCCAGCGGGACCGGGGAGCTGTTTTTT CASGTGELFF NA TRBV6-5 NA TRBJ2-2
TGTGCCAGCAGCGTCGGGGGAGGGGAGACCCAGTACTTC CASSVGGGETQYF NA TRBV5-6 TRBD2 TRBJ2-5
TGTGCCTGGGGCGTGTCATACGAGCAGTACTTC CAWGVSYEQYF NA TRBV30 NA TRBJ2-7
TGCAGCGTTGTTGGGCTAGCGGGAGGATCGGACGAGCAGTACTTC CSVVGLAGGSDEQYF NA TRBV29-1 TRBD2 TRBJ2-7
TGCGCCAGCAGCCAAGACCCAGGGGAGGGGTACTATGGCTACACCTTC CASSQDPGEGYYGYTF NA TRBV4-1 NA TRBJ1-2
TGTGCCAGCGGGGGGGGTTCAGGTTCACCCCTCCACTTT CASGGGSGSPLHF NA TRBV11-2 NA TRBJ1-6
TGTGCCAGCAGCTGGACAGGGGTTTGGGAGACCCAGTACTTC CASSWTGVWETQYF NA TRBV7-8 TRBD1 TRBJ2-5
TGCAGCGTCTCATCCTGGGGCAGGGGAGGAGAGACCCAGTACTTC CSVSSWGRGGETQYF few TRBV29-1 NA TRBJ2-5